This TCR beta chain was observed in a study of T-cell reconstitution after alpha-beta-depleted transplantation in children. Germline V gene sequence: CDR1 SGHKS, CDR2 YYEKEE (reference sequence). After removal of 3 bases from V and 2 bases from J, the junction contained 2 bases not matched to a gene. The CDR3 loop spans 14 amino acids. A library of TCRbeta sequences, prepared with unique molecular identifiers, was generated. TCRdb independently ran MiXCR on the PCR reads; one entry per CDR3 protein. The table lists around 600,000 distinct CDR3 sequences, 10% to 13% of them singletons, with 4% to 5% in the top ten. This clonotype was seen many times.

This specimen consisted of PBMCs from the stem cell graft donor, obtained from the stem cell graft. The clonotype originates from a human donor who donated a stem cell graft to a child with acute myeloid leukemia. The chain has TRBV5-5 and TRBJ2-5; 9 nucleotides line up with TRBD1. The CDR3 DNA sequence: TGTGCCAGCAGCTACGGGACAGGGCAAGAGACCCAGTACTTC. Protein: CASSYGTGQETQYF.